A selection of T cell receptor beta chains follows, all from one sample in a study of T cell repertoires in ileal Crohn's disease. Some clones are missing from TCRdb's copy, which holds only in-frame ones; the method was immunoSEQ multiplex PCR. The sample lists roughly 5,000 clones; around 84% were seen once. Sequenced material: ileal tissue. Receptors originate from an adult with Crohn's disease. The CDR3 runs from the conserved cysteine through the conserved F or W. A D gene is named only where the DNA matches it firmly. The size field is filled for only some rows; it gives once, few, many or a size class.

size: NA; D: NA; V: TRBV7-2; J: TRBJ1-5; DNA: TGTGCCAGCAGCTTACGGGTTTACAGCAATCAGCCCCAGCATTTT; CDR3: CASSLRVYSNQPQHF
size: NA; D: NA; V: TRBV28; J: TRBJ1-6; DNA: TGTGCCAGCAGGGGGACGGGGGATTCACCCCTCCACTTT; CDR3: CASRGTGDSPLHF
size: NA; D: NA; V: TRBV18; J: TRBJ2-1; DNA: TGTGCCAGCTCGGTCGACCGGCGGGAGCAGTTCTTC; CDR3: CASSVDRREQFF
size: NA; D: NA; V: TRBV7-2; J: TRBJ1-6; DNA: TGTGCCAGCAGCTTAGCGAGGGCTGACCTCAATTCACCCCTCCACTTT; CDR3: CASSLARADLNSPLHF
size: NA; D: NA; V: TRBV28; J: TRBJ1-1; DNA: TGTGCCAGCAGTCCGCTCGGGAGATGGACTGAAGCTTTCTTT; CDR3: CASSPLGRWTEAFF
size: NA; D: TRBD1; V: TRBV18; J: TRBJ2-1; DNA: TGTGCCAGCTCACCACCGTTAGGGACAGGGGAGAATGAGCAGTTCTTC; CDR3: CASSPPLGTGENEQFF
size: NA; D: NA; V: TRBV19; J: TRBJ1-1; DNA: TGTGCCAGTAGTCCTGGACTAAGGGGGAACACTGAAGCTTTCTTT; CDR3: CASSPGLRGNTEAFF
size: NA; D: TRBD1; V: TRBV2; J: TRBJ2-5; DNA: TGTGCCAGCAGTGGGTCGGACAGGGGATTGGAGACCCAGTACTTC; CDR3: CASSGSDRGLETQYF
size: once; D: NA; V: TRBV6-6; J: TRBJ1-3; DNA: TGTGCCAGCAGAGGGGGTATCTCTGGAAACACCATATATTTT; CDR3: CASRGGISGNTIYF
size: NA; D: TRBD1; V: TRBV30; J: TRBJ1-1; DNA: TGTGCCTCTCACAGGGGGCAACTCAACACTGAAGCTTTCTTT; CDR3: CASHRGQLNTEAFF
size: NA; D: TRBD1; V: TRBV4-3; J: TRBJ1-4; DNA: TGCGCCGGCAGCCCATCCCAAGGGACAGGGTTTGAAAAACTGTTTTTT; CDR3: CAGSPSQGTGFEKLFF
size: few; D: NA; V: TRBV18; J: TRBJ1-1; DNA: TGTGCCAGCTCGCCCAACGCAGACAGCGTGAACACTGAAGCTTTCTTT; CDR3: CASSPNADSVNTEAFF
size: NA; D: NA; V: TRBV5-4; J: TRBJ1-3; DNA: TGTGCCAGCAGCTTTCAGGGGAGTGGAAACACCATATATTTT; CDR3: CASSFQGSGNTIYF
size: NA; D: TRBD1; V: TRBV5-1; J: TRBJ1-3; DNA: TGCGCCAGCAGCGAAATGACAGGGGATGCTGGAAACACCATATATTTT; CDR3: CASSEMTGDAGNTIYF